This T cell receptor (beta chain) is from a study of cytomegalovirus exposure and HLA in healthy donors. Study-level information: Clustering assigned 70% to 90% of the roughly 420 genotyped donors to the Caucasian-associated ancestry cluster. Findings and caveats of the study: On later analysis, the bulk of CMV-associated TCR beta chains appeared to be HLA-restricted. Presence/absence analyses supposed approximately even sequencing depth among donors. The productive fraction for most TCR beta V segments was about 87% or about 30% in an earlier analysis.

Trimming cost V 7 bases and J 5 bases; bases outside gene matches: 7. This CDR3 contains 15 residues. Germline CDR1 SGHVS, CDR2 FNYEAQ. With regard to this clone: No antigen is known for it.

The PCR made use of 60 Vbeta and 13 Jbeta primers. Assay: immunoSEQ multiplex PCR; the TCRdb copy retains only in-frame clones and omits some. The sample holds about 130,000 clones. The sample consisted of PBMCs. The V call is TRBV7-6, the J call TRBJ2-7; 14 nucleotides align to TRBD2. This TCR came from a woman aged 35 to 49 in good health and CMV-seropositive. The CDR3 here is CASTPGTSGSDEQYF. The CDR3 bases are TGTGCCAGCACCCCCGGGACTAGCGGGAGCGACGAGCAGTACTTC.